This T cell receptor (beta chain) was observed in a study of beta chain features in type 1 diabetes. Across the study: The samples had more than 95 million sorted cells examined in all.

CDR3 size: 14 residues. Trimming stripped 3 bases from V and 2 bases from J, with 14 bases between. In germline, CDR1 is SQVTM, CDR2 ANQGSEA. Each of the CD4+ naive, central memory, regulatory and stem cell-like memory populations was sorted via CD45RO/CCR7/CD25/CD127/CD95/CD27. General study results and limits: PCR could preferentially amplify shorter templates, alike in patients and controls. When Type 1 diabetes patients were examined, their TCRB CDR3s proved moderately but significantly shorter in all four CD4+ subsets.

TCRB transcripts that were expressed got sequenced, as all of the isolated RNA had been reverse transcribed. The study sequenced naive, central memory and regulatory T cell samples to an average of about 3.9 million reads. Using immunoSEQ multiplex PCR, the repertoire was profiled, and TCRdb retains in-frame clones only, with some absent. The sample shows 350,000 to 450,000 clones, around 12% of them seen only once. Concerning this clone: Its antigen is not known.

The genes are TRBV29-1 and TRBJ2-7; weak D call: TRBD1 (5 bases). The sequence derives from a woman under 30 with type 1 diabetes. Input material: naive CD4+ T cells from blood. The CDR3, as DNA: TGCAGCGTTGAGCTTCAGCAAGGGGCCTACGAGCAGTACTTC. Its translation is CSVELQQGAYEQYF.